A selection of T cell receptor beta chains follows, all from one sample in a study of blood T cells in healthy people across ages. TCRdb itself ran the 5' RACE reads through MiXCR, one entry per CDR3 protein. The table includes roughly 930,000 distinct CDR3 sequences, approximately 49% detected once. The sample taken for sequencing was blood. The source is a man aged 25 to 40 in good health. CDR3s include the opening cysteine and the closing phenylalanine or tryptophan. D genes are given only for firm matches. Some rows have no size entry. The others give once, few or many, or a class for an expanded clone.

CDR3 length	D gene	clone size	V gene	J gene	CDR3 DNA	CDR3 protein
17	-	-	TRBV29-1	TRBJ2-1	TGCAGCGGCGGGGCAGGGGGGGACCCTGTGTCTTGGAATGAGCAGTTCTTC	CSGGAGGDPVSWNEQFF
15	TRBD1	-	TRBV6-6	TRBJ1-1	TGTGCCAGCAGTTACCGCACAGGGGCTGGCACTGAAGCTTTCTTT	CASSYRTGAGTEAFF
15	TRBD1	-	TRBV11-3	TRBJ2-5	TGTGCCAGCAGCCCTAGGGACAGTTCACAAGAGACCCAGTACTTC	CASSPRDSSQETQYF
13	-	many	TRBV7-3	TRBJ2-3	TGTGCCAGCAGCCTAAGGGAGACAGATACGCAGTATTTT	CASSLRETDTQYF
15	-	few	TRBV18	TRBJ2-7	TGTGCCAGCTCACCTTCGGGGTCGGGACACTACGAGCAGTACTTC	CASSPSGSGHYEQYF
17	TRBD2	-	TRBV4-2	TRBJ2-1	TGTGCCAGCAGCCCAAATATAGCGGGGGAGATTTACAATGAGCAGTTCTTC	CASSPNIAGEIYNEQFF
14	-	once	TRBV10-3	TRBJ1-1	TGTGCCATCAGTGAAGGAAGAATGAACACTGAAGCTTTCTTT	CAISEGRMNTEAFF
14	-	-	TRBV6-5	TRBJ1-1	TGTGCCAGCAGTTACTCAGGGGCGAACACTGAAGCTTTCTTT	CASSYSGANTEAFF
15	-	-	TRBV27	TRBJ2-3	TGTGCCAGCAGTTTAATAGGAGTAGGCACAGATACGCAGTATTTT	CASSLIGVGTDTQYF
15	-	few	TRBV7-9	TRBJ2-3	TGTGCCAGCACGGATATTGGGGCGTACACAGATACGCAGTATTTT	CASTDIGAYTDTQYF
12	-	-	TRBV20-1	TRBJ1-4	TGCAGTGCCCCCAGAGGAGATGAAAAACTGTTTTTT	CSAPRGDEKLFF
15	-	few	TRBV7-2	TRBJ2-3	TGTGCCAGCAGCTTAGCCATTTCACAAACAGATACGCAGTATTTT	CASSLAISQTDTQYF
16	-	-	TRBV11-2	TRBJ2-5	TGTGCCAGCAGCTTAGGACGGTCTCCTCGAACATGGGAGCAGTACTTC	CASSLGRSPRTWEQYF
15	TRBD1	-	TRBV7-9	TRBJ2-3	TGTGCCGGCAGCCTAAGACAGGGATCCACAGATACGCAGTATTTT	CAGSLRQGSTDTQYF
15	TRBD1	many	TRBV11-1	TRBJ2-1	TGTGCCAGCAGCCTGCCGGGACAGGCCTGGAATGAGCAGTTCTTC	CASSLPGQAWNEQFF
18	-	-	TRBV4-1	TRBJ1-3	TGCGCCAGCAGCCAAGAAACGGGGGACTCACGCTCTGGAAACACCATATATTTT	CASSQETGDSRSGNTIYF
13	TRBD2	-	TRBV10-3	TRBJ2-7	TGTGCCATCAGTGAACTAGCGGGGGGCAGAGGGTACTTC	CAISELAGGRGYF
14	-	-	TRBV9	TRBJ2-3	TGTGCCAGCAGCGTAGGCCCCTCAACAGATACGCGGTATTTT	CASSVGPSTDTRYF
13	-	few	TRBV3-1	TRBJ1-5	TGTGCCAGCAGCCAAGTAGTCAATCAGCCCCAGCATTTT	CASSQVVNQPQHF
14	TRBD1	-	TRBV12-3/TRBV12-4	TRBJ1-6	TGTGCCAGCAGGCCCGACAGGGAGAATTCACCCCTCCACTTT	CASRPDRENSPLHF
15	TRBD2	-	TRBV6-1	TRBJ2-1	TGTGCCAGTACAAAAGCGGGAACGTTATACAATGAGCAGTTCTTC	CASTKAGTLYNEQFF
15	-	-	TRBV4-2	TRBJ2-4	TGTGCCAGCAGCCAAGGAGGGGGTACCAAAAACATTCAGTACTTC	CASSQGGGTKNIQYF
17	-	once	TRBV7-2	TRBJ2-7	TGTGCCAGCAGCTTCGTTATGGTCGCAGGGAAAGGCTACGAGCAGTACTTC	CASSFVMVAGKGYEQYF
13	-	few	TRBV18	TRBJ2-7	TGTGCCAGCTCACCAAGGAGTCTCGGCGAGCAGTACTTC	CASSPRSLGEQYF
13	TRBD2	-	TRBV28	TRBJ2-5	TGTGCCAGCAGTTTATCAGGGAGGCGGGAGCAGTACTTC	CASSLSGRREQYF
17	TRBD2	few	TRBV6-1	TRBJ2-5	TGTGCCAGCAGTAAAGGGACTAGCGGGGCATCAAGTGAGACCCAGTACTTC	CASSKGTSGASSETQYF
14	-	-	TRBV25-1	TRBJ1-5	TGTGCCAGCAGTTATGCCGGTAGCAATCAGCCCCAGCATTTT	CASSYAGSNQPQHF
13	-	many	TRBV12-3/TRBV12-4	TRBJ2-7	TGTGCCAGCAGTCCCACAGGGCCCTACGAGCAGTACTTC	CASSPTGPYEQYF
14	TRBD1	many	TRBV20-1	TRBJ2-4	TGCAGCGGGGACAGACTTCTAGCCAAAAACATTCAGTACTTC	CSGDRLLAKNIQYF
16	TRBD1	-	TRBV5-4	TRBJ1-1	TGTGCCAGCAGCTCGCCGGGACAGAACTTGAACACTGAAGCTTTCTTT	CASSSPGQNLNTEAFF
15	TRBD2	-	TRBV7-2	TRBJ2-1	TGTGCCAGCAGCTTGAGTGCTAGCGGGGGGAATGAGCAGTTCTTC	CASSLSASGGNEQFF
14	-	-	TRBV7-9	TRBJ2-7	TGTGCCAGCAGCTTATTCACGGAGACCTACGAGCAGTACTTC	CASSLFTETYEQYF
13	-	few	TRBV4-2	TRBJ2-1	TGTGCCAGCAGCCAAGCGGAGGGCCATGAGCAGTTCTTC	CASSQAEGHEQFF
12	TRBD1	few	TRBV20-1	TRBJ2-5	TGCAGTGCTAAAGACAGGGTGGAGACCCAGTACTTC	CSAKDRVETQYF
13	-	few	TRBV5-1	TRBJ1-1	TGCGCCAGCAGCTGGGGGGACCCCCCTGAAGCTTTCTTT	CASSWGDPPEAFF
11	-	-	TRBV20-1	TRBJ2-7	TGCAGTGCTAGAGAAGGGAGCGAGCAGTACTTC	CSAREGSEQYF
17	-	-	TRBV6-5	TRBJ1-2	TGTGCCAGCAGTTACTCGAATTCAGGGCCCATTAACTATGGCTACACCTTC	CASSYSNSGPINYGYTF
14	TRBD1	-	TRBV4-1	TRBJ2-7	TGCGCCAGCAGCCCCCGACAGGGGATCGACGAGCAGTACTTC	CASSPRQGIDEQYF
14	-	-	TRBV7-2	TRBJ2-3	TGTGCCGGCGTATTTCGCGGGGGCACAGATACGCAGTATTTT	CAGVFRGGTDTQYF
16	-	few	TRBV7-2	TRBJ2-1	TGTGCCAGCAGGTCGGACCGGGACGGGCTCTACAATGAGCAGTTCTTC	CASRSDRDGLYNEQFF
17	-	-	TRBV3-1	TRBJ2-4	TGTGTCAGCAGCCAACAAGGGGCTAGGTTAGCCAAAAACATTCAGTACTTC	CVSSQQGARLAKNIQYF
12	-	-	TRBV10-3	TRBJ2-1	TGTGCCATCAGGGGTGGCGACAATGAGCAGTTCTTC	CAIRGGDNEQFF
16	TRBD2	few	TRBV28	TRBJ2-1	TGTGCCAGCAGGGGAGTCGAGCGGGGGTTCTACAATGAGCAGTTCTTC	CASRGVERGFYNEQFF
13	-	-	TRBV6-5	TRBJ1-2	TGTGCCAGCAGTTTCCGGGTGAGGGAAGGCTACACCTTC	CASSFRVREGYTF
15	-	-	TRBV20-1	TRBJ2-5	TGCAGTGCTGGAAGACTCTCAGAATTTCAAGAGACCCAGTACTTC	CSAGRLSEFQETQYF
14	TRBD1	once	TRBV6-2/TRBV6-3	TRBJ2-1	TGTGCCAGCAACGACAGGGGGGTGTACAATGAGCAGTTCTTC	CASNDRGVYNEQFF